A single T cell receptor (beta chain) is shown here with its context. Its specificity is unknown. The sample originates from a study of T-cell memory formation after mild COVID-19. In the study overall: Most TCR clusters belonged to a single donor. Overall study results and limits: Clones shrinking between day 15 and 85 showed a balanced CD4/CD8 split, and those that grew later tilted toward CD4+. Contracting CD4+ clones sat mainly in CM and EM; CD8+ in EMRA.

After 5'RACE with constant-segment primers, TCR alpha and TCR beta cDNA libraries carrying sample barcodes and UMIs were obtained. TCRdb re-analysed the 5' RACE reads in MiXCR, keeping a single row per CDR3 protein. This table has hundreds of thousands of distinct CDR3 sequences, 15% appearing once. Per germline, CDR1 ENHRY and CDR2 SYGVKD. The V gene lost 2 bases and the J gene lost 4 bases, with 11 bases spanning the gap. This CDR3 spans 14 amino acids. Sequenced sample: PBMCs or a T cell subset sorted from them (not recorded which). The clonotype was recovered from a man between 18 and 35 years old who had mild COVID-19 (a few samples of this study predate the infection). Cell type and time point are not known. The chain recombines TRBV10-3 with TRBJ1-2; D possibly corresponds to TRBD1 (5 bases). The CDR3 loop is CAISEGWGSYGYTF. The DNA of the CDR3 is TGTGCCATCAGTGAGGGCTGGGGGTCCTATGGCTACACCTTC.